This entry features one TCR beta chain sequence. This record comes from a study of blood T cell repertoires in COVID-19. At the level of the study: T cells, B-cell-depleted T cells, or PBMCs provided the cDNA or gDNA that served as material.

The CDR3 consists of 14 residues. Per germline, CDR1 SEHNR and CDR2 FQNEAQ (reference sequence). V was cut by 2 bases and J by 10 bases, with 12 bases left in between. Source study methods: It was from reference gene primer amplification that nucleated cell counts were estimated. The protocol was immunoSEQ multiplex PCR, while the TCRdb copy is restricted to in-frame clones and leaves out a portion. V and J calls and clone size are copied from that table; D and trimming were computed from the DNA. The sample lists 72,000 or so clones; over 75% were seen once. The sample comprised peripheral blood. The TCR sequence derives from a woman aged 80 or over with acute or convalescent COVID-19. V usage is TRBV7-9 and J usage is TRBJ1-6; TRBD1 is a possible D gene (6 bases). CDR3 DNA sequence: TGTGCCAGCAGCTTAAGTCAGGGGCAATCACCCCTCCACTTT. It specifies CASSLSQGQSPLHF.